This is a list of T cell receptor beta chains from one sample in a study of glioma-infiltrating T cells after dendritic cell vaccination. TCRdb's copy holds only in-frame clones and misses some; the assay was immunoSEQ multiplex PCR. The sample consists of tens of thousands of clones, more than 75% of them appearing once. Sequencing used blood, obtained before dendritic cell vaccination. These receptors were collected from a human donor with glioblastoma. The CDR3 runs from the conserved cysteine through the conserved F or W. The D gene is left open where the match is weak. Clone size is stated in some rows and not others, as once, few, many or a class when expanded.

TRBJ2-7 | - | - | TRBV18 | CASSPRPAGYEQYF | TGTGCCAGCTCACCCCGACCGGCCGGGTACGAGCAGTACTTC
TRBJ1-5 | - | TRBD1 | TRBV6-5 | CASSLNRGGNQPQHF | TGTGCCAGCAGTTTAAACAGGGGAGGCAATCAGCCCCAGCATTTT
TRBJ2-7 | - | TRBD2 | TRBV6-5 | CASSRELAGTYEQYF | TGTGCCAGCAGTCGAGAACTAGCGGGGACCTACGAGCAGTACTTC
TRBJ2-1 | - | - | TRBV29-1 | CSVERLVGGPNEQFF | TGCAGCGTTGAGAGACTAGTGGGAGGCCCAAATGAGCAGTTCTTC
TRBJ1-5 | - | - | TRBV2 | CASTKGRERNQPQHF | TGTGCCAGCACCAAGGGGAGGGAACGCAATCAGCCCCAGCATTTT
TRBJ1-4 | - | - | TRBV7-9 | CASSLKDGLKLFF | TGTGCCAGCAGCTTAAAAGATGGCTTAAAACTGTTTTTT
TRBJ1-2 | - | - | TRBV7-2 | CASSAGRDYGYTF | TGTGCCAGCAGCGCCGGCAGGGACTATGGCTACACCTTC
TRBJ1-1 | - | TRBD1 | TRBV7-9 | CASKPGTADEAFF | TGTGCCAGCAAACCCGGGACAGCGGATGAAGCTTTCTTT
TRBJ2-3 | - | TRBD1 | TRBV19 | CASSSDRVGTDTQYF | TGTGCCAGTAGTAGCGACAGGGTGGGCACAGATACGCAGTATTTT
TRBJ2-7 | - | TRBD2 | TRBV6-5 | CASRAGLAGVSEQYF | TGTGCCAGCAGGGCCGGACTAGCGGGAGTATCCGAGCAGTACTTC
TRBJ2-3 | - | - | TRBV27 | CASSLSGSDTQYF | TGTGCCAGCAGTTTGAGCGGGTCAGATACGCAGTATTTT
TRBJ1-2 | - | TRBD1 | TRBV6-5 | CASRTGGAWDGYTF | TGTGCCAGCAGAACAGGGGGCGCTTGGGATGGCTACACCTTC
TRBJ2-1 | - | TRBD2 | TRBV4-1 | CASSQGSGGARYNEQFF | TGCGCCAGCAGCCAAGGGAGCGGGGGGGCGAGGTACAATGAGCAGTTCTTC
TRBJ2-7 | - | - | TRBV14 | CASSQMEVNSYEQYF | TGTGCCAGCAGCCAGATGGAGGTCAACTCCTACGAGCAGTACTTC
TRBJ2-2 | - | TRBD1 | TRBV7-3 | CASSFAGTGTSGELFF | TGTGCCAGCAGCTTCGCCGGGACAGGGACGTCCGGGGAGCTGTTTTTT
TRBJ1-6 | - | - | TRBV18 | CASSPSGALNSPLHF | TGTGCCAGCTCACCTAGTGGGGCACTGAATTCACCCCTCCACTTT
TRBJ2-7 | - | TRBD2 | TRBV5-1 | CACSGTIYEQYF | TGCGCCTGCAGCGGGACTATCTACGAGCAGTACTTC
TRBJ2-5 | - | TRBD2 | TRBV5-8 | CASSLERGAKYF | TGTGCCAGCAGCTTGGAGCGGGGGGCGAAGTACTTC
TRBJ1-5 | - | - | TRBV19 | CASSLRGLSNQPQHF | TGTGCCAGTAGTCTACGAGGTTTGAGCAATCAGCCCCAGCATTTT
TRBJ2-7 | - | - | TRBV11-3 | CASSPSDSLESSYEQYF | TGTGCCAGCAGCCCCTCCGACAGCTTAGAAAGTTCCTACGAGCAGTACTTC
TRBJ2-7 | once | - | TRBV2 | CASSEQGYSYEQYF | TGTGCCAGCAGTGAACAGGGGTATAGTTACGAGCAGTACTTC
TRBJ2-1 | few | - | TRBV5-1 | CASSFWGGSEQFF | TGCGCCAGCAGCTTCTGGGGGGGCAGTGAGCAGTTCTTC
TRBJ1-5 | - | - | TRBV19 | CASSRQYSNQPQHF | TGTGCCAGTAGTAGGCAGTATAGCAATCAGCCCCAGCATTTT
TRBJ2-1 | - | TRBD1 | TRBV5-4 | CAGEGTGRNEQFF | TGTGCCGGGGAAGGGACAGGGAGGAATGAGCAGTTCTTC
TRBJ2-1 | - | TRBD2 | TRBV7-2 | CASSLLAGELWNEQFF | TGTGCCAGCAGCTTGCTAGCGGGGGAGCTCTGGAATGAGCAGTTCTTC
TRBJ2-1 | - | - | TRBV30 | CAWSRGEPYNEQFF | TGTGCCTGGAGTAGAGGCGAACCCTACAATGAGCAGTTCTTC
TRBJ1-2 | - | - | TRBV5-4 | CASSSSMGGAYGYTF | TGTGCCAGCAGCTCCTCCATGGGGGGGGCCTATGGCTACACCTTC
TRBJ2-3 | - | TRBD2 | TRBV5-1 | CASSPRLAGGQDTQYF | TGCGCCAGCAGCCCTAGACTAGCGGGGGGGCAAGATACGCAGTATTTT
TRBJ2-1 | - | - | TRBV5-1 | CASSLGSDNEQFF | TGCGCCAGCAGCTTGGGGTCAGACAATGAGCAGTTCTTC
TRBJ1-4 | - | TRBD1 | TRBV15 | CATSRTGTGGRKLFF | TGTGCCACCAGCAGAACCGGGACAGGGGGCCGAAAACTGTTTTTT
TRBJ2-2 | - | - | TRBV7-9 | CASSLGRVNTGELFF | TGTGCCAGCAGCTTAGGGCGGGTGAACACCGGGGAGCTGTTTTTT
TRBJ1-1 | - | TRBD1 | TRBV27 | CASSFQGQNEAFF | TGTGCCAGCAGTTTCCAGGGACAGAATGAAGCTTTCTTT
TRBJ2-3 | - | TRBD2 | TRBV2 | CATPAAGVADTQYF | TGTGCCACCCCGGCAGCGGGAGTTGCAGATACGCAGTATTTT
TRBJ2-3 | - | TRBD2 | TRBV7-2 | CASSKKGLAGGDTQYF | TGTGCCAGCAGCAAAAAAGGACTAGCGGGAGGAGATACGCAGTATTTT
TRBJ1-2 | - | TRBD1 | TRBV10-3 | CAISGGQGRGDYGYTF | TGTGCCATCAGCGGGGGACAGGGGCGGGGGGACTATGGCTACACCTTC
TRBJ2-1 | - | TRBD2 | TRBV19 | CASSIRTSGKNEQFF | TGTGCCAGTAGTATTAGGACTAGCGGGAAGAATGAGCAGTTCTTC
TRBJ2-5 | - | - | TRBV14 | CASSQDSVLKTQYF | TGTGCCAGCAGCCAAGATTCGGTCCTGAAGACCCAGTACTTC
TRBJ2-1 | - | - | TRBV27 | CASSQTPWQGTGNEQFF | TGTGCCAGCAGTCAAACCCCGTGGCAGGGGACGGGGAATGAGCAGTTCTTC
TRBJ2-3 | few | TRBD2 | TRBV10-1 | CASSDAGTSGSYTQYF | TGCGCCAGCAGTGATGCCGGGACTAGCGGGAGTTATACGCAGTATTTT
TRBJ1-3 | - | - | TRBV6-1 | CASSESGAGNTIYF | TGTGCCAGCAGTGAATCGGGAGCCGGAAACACCATATATTTT
TRBJ2-7 | - | - | TRBV28 | CASSFLTVGSYEQYF | TGTGCCAGCAGTTTTTTGACAGTGGGCTCCTACGAGCAGTACTTC
TRBJ1-1 | - | TRBD1 | TRBV2 | CASTRQGGNTEAFF | TGTGCCAGCACCCGACAGGGGGGCAACACTGAAGCTTTCTTT
TRBJ1-1 | - | - | TRBV10-3 | CAISDDPEGNTEAFF | TGTGCCATCAGTGACGACCCCGAGGGGAACACTGAAGCTTTCTTT
TRBJ2-1 | - | - | TRBV6-5 | CASSYIRVTEQFF | TGTGCCAGCAGTTATATCCGGGTGACTGAGCAGTTCTTC
TRBJ2-1 | - | TRBD1 | TRBV5-1 | CASSWRTGPGQFF | TGCGCCAGCAGCTGGCGGACAGGGCCTGGGCAGTTCTTC
TRBJ1-2 | once | - | TRBV5-6 | CASSYTVYGYTF | TGTGCCAGTTCTTATACTGTCTATGGCTACACCTTC
TRBJ1-4 | many | - | TRBV7-9 | CASSQGRTEGLFF | TGTGCCAGCAGCCAAGGACGCACTGAGGGACTGTTTTTT
TRBJ2-1 | - | TRBD2 | TRBV7-6 | CASTRWGGEANEQFF | TGTGCCAGCACCAGATGGGGGGGGGAAGCCAATGAGCAGTTCTTC
TRBJ2-5 | - | - | TRBV5-1 | CASRREVQETQYF | TGCGCCAGCAGACGGGAAGTCCAAGAGACCCAGTACTTC
TRBJ2-1 | - | - | TRBV7-6 | CASSLATGDNNNEQFF | TGTGCCAGCAGCCTAGCGACCGGCGACAATAACAATGAGCAGTTCTTC
TRBJ1-1 | - | TRBD1 | TRBV10-3 | CAISAGQGAEAFF | TGTGCCATCAGTGCAGGACAGGGTGCCGAAGCTTTCTTT
TRBJ1-5 | - | - | TRBV6-5 | CVSRTGDQPQHF | TGTGTCAGCAGGACCGGGGATCAGCCCCAGCATTTT
TRBJ2-7 | - | TRBD1 | TRBV27 | CASSRTGGFGEQYF | TGTGCCAGCAGCCGGACAGGGGGCTTCGGCGAGCAGTACTTC
TRBJ1-5 | once | TRBD1 | TRBV7-9 | CASSSGRPGGNNQPQHF | TGTGCCAGCAGTTCAGGGCGCCCAGGGGGTAACAATCAGCCCCAGCATTTT
TRBJ2-3 | once | - | TRBV7-9 | CASGSEENPRNGDTQYF | TGTGCCAGCGGGAGCGAGGAGAACCCGAGAAATGGAGATACGCAGTATTTT